Listed below are T cell receptor beta chains from one sample, sequenced in a study of human T cells and chemical hapten exposure. One entry per CDR3 protein, called by TCRdb with MiXCR from the RACE reads. Among some 89,000 distinct CDR3 sequences listed, 27% were seen once. This sample comprised whole blood, obtained in connection with sensitization to the hapten diphenylcyclopropenone (DPC). These receptors all stem from a man in his forties with alopecia areata. Some clones in this sample may be carry-over from other donors' samples. CDR3s include the opening cysteine and the closing phenylalanine or tryptophan. D genes are given only for firm matches.

CSAYGRANEQFF | TRBV20-1 | .
CASSQDVYGAGQFF | TRBV14 | .
CASSSERGRETQYF | TRBV7-8 | .
CASTEVSSGGYTEAFF | TRBV28 | .
CASSYPRGETYEQYF | TRBV6-6 | .
CSGTGRVNEQFF | TRBV29-1 | TRBD2
CASSSTGPSSYEQYF | TRBV12-3/TRBV12-4 | .
CSVGRTSQKTQYF | TRBV29-1 | TRBD2
CASSMGPNQPQHF | TRBV5-5 | .
CASSSELAGGARGGAQYF | TRBV5-1 | TRBD2
CASSQGDKATNEKLFF | TRBV4-1 | .
CSAGQGPNQPQHF | TRBV20-1 | TRBD1
CASRERDLTDTQYF | TRBV2 | TRBD2
CASNTGTRNEQFF | TRBV12-3/TRBV12-4 | TRBD2
CSASTGRLNTEAFF | TRBV20-1 | .
CSVVGVVRSAGERYSLGEQYF | TRBV29-1 | TRBD2
CSASQSPAGRAHEQYF | TRBV20-1 | .
CASRRLAGMINEKLFF | TRBV28 | .
CASSYGRRQPQHF | TRBV6-5 | .
CASRSKGQSNQPQHF | TRBV2 | .
CASSLQGAGANVLTF | TRBV7-9 | TRBD1
CASSPTFGDTQYF | TRBV7-3 | .
CASSLGVTVQETQYF | TRBV5-1 | .